This TCR beta chain was documented in a study of blood T cells in healthy people across ages. Then a second PCR, running about 7 to 11 cycles, was carried out with a sample-barcoded 5' primer and a J-beta primer mix. Every molecule of cDNA carried a tag from a template-switch adaptor with 12 random nucleotides. TCRdb analysed the 5' RACE reads with MiXCR anew, one entry per CDR3 protein. This sample has about 640,000 distinct CDR3 sequences, with 40% to 45% found just once. This clonotype was detected only a few times. Its antigen is not identified. The total RNA that was extracted per sample amounted to at least 6 micrograms. Overall study findings and caveats: More naive CD4+ cells and higher diversity marked long-lived donors relative to aged donors.

Sequenced input: blood. The TCR originated in a man older than 75 in good health.

CDR3 amino acids: CASSRARGGQTQYF. The CDR3 DNA is TGTGCCAGCAGCCGAGCTAGGGGGGGTCAGACCCAGTACTTC. The chain joins TRBV11-2 to TRBJ2-5; a weak D match, TRBD2 (7 bases). Germline V gene sequence: CDR1 SGHAT, CDR2 FQNNGV. V lost 5 bases, J lost 6 bases, and 16 bases lay in between. The CDR3 totals 14 residues.